The T cell receptor beta chain described here comes from a study of shared clonotypes between healthy human individuals. The CDR3 length is 13 residues. The V end was cut by 3 bases, the J end by 2 bases, with 5 bases between. From germline, CDR1 is GTSNPN and CDR2 SVGIG (reference sequence). The study ran the assay at deep level. Template for every sorted-subset replicate PCR totaled about 200 ng DNA, approximately 30,000 T cell genomes. Sequencing was performed with immunoSEQ multiplex PCR; in TCRdb, only in-frame clones are kept and a portion is missing. The sample has under 600,000 clones, around 97% seen once; the top ten hold 0.057%. Donors were Caucasian adults residing in Nashville, Tennessee, USA. Division of CD4+ cells produced a CD45RA+ naive subset and a CD45RA-negative memory subset.

Sequenced material: naive CD4+ T cells sorted from blood. Subset: CD45RA+ positively selected. The V call is TRBV30, the J call TRBJ2-6; D uncertain. The origin of this receptor is a woman in her twenties or thirties in good health. CDR3 DNA: TGTGCCTGGAGCAAAACTGGGGCCAACGTCCTGACTTTC. Its protein product is CAWSKTGANVLTF.